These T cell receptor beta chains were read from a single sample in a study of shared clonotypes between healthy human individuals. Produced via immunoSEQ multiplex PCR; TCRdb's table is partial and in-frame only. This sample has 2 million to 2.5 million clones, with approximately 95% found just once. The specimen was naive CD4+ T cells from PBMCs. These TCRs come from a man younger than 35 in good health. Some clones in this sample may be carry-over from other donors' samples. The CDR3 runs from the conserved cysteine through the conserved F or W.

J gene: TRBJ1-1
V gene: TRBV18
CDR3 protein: CASSPIILQGNTEAFF

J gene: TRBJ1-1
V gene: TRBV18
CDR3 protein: CASSPMAVKNTEAFF

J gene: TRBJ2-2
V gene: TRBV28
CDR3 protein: CASSLLPGDRGRTGELFF

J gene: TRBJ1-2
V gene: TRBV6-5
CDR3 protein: CASTISLNYGYTF

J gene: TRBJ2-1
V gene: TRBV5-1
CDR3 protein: CASSLAGGVGEQFF

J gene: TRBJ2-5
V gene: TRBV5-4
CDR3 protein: CASSPGTPQETQYF

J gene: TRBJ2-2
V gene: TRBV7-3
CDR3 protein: CASSLEGPPNTGELFF

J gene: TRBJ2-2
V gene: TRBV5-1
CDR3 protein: CASSLIGGAGELFF

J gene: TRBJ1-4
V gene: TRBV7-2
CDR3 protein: CASSLFPGQINEKLFF

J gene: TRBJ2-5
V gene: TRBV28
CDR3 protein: CASTTSWETQYF

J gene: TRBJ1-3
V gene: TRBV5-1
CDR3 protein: CASSLAVTGTGNTIYF

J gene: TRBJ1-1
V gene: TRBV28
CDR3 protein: CASSLAGGVPEAFF

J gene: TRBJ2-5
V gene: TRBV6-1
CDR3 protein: CASKPGQGPTETQYF

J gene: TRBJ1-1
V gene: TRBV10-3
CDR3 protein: CAIKLTENTEAFF

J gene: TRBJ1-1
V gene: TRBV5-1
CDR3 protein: CASSLDRVEGTEAFF

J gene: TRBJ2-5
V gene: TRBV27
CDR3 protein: CASSLLGQGEETQYF

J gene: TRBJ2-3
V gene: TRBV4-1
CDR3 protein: CASSQGLAGLGGDTQYF

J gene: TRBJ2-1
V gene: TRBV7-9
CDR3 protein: CASSLAGGANNEQFF

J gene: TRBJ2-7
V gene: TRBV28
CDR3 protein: CASSQLLAGGFYEQYF

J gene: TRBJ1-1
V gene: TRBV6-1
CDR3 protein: CASSERPWGAFF

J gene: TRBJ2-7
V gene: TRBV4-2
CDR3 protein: CASSQELSGGRRYEQYF

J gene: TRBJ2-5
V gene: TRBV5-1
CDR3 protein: CASSLLASGREETQYF

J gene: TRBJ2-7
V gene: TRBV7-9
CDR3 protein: CASSLVGRYPYEQYF

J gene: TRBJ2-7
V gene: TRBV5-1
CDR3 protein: CASSFSGTPGFEQYF

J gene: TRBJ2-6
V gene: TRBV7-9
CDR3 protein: CASSYSRAGANVLTF

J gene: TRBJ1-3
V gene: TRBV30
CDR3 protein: CAWSVLLSGNTIYF

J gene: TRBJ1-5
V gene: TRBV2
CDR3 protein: CASSDVSNQPQHF

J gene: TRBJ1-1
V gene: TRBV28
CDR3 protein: CASSPNVRGNTEAFF

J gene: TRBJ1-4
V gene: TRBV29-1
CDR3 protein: CSVVTRTTNEKLFF

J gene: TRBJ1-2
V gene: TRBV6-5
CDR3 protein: CASSYSRGFYGYTF

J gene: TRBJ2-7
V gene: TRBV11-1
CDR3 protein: CASSDQFFTGPHF

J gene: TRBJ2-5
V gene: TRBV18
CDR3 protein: CASSIAGAPPETQYF

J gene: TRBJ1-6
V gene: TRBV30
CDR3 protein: CAWRPGNHNSPLHF

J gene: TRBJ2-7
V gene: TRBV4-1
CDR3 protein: CASSPTRDRGPGEQYF

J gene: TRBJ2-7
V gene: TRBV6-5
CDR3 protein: CASSYAGRAYEQYF

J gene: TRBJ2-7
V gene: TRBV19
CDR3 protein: CASSPYYEQYF

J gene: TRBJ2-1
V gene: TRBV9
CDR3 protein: CASSVDPLLNEQFF

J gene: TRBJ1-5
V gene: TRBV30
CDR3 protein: CAWSPRNQPQHF

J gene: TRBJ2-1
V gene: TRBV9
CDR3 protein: CASSEPGLRIINEQFF

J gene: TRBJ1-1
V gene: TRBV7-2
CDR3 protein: CASSPWARKNTEAFF

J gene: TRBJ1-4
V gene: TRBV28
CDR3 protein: CASSLRWGEKLFF

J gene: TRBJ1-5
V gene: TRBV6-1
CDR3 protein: CASSEYQGFNQPQHF

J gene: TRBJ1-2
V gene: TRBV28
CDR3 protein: CASSFQGGNGYTF

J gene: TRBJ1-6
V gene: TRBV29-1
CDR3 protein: CSVEPPGMAHSPLHF

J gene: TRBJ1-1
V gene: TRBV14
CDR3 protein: CASSQVGQGRDTEAFF

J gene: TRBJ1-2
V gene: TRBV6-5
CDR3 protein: CASSYEAAGYGYTF

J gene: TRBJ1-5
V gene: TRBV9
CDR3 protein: CASSPRGAVNQPQHF

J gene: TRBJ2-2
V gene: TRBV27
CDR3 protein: CASSLSGAGELFF

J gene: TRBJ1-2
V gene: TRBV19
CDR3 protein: CASSSGQASYGYTF

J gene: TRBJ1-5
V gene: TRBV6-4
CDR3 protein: CASSPDTGQPQHF

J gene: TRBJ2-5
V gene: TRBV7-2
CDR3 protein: CASSLAGTGETQYF

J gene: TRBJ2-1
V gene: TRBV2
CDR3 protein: CASSGAGALNEQFF

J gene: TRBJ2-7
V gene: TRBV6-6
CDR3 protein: CASSYSKADSPYEQYF

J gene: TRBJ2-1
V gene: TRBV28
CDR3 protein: CASSLGYNEQFF